These T cell receptor beta chains were read from a single sample in a study of blood T cell repertoires in COVID-19. The assay was immunoSEQ multiplex PCR, and TCRdb's table has in-frame clones only and misses some. The profile shows about 300,000 clones, roughly 86% of them singletons. Sequencing input: PBMCs or T cells enriched from blood (not recorded which). These receptors were taken from a woman younger than 35 who had recovered from COVID-19. Both conserved end residues are part of each CDR3. D genes are given only for firm matches. Not all rows give a size; the values are once, few, many and, for expanded clones, a class.

>.|TRBJ1-5|.|TRBV24-1
CATSDGRRGNQPQHF
TGTGCCACCAGTGATGGGCGCAGGGGCAATCAGCCCCAGCATTTT
>TRBD1|TRBJ2-2|.|TRBV14
CASSHKTGDTGELFF
TGTGCCAGCAGCCACAAGACAGGGGACACCGGGGAGCTGTTTTTT
>TRBD1|TRBJ1-6|.|TRBV19
CASSIRTGEVGSPLHF
TGTGCCAGTAGTATCAGGACAGGGGAAGTTGGTTCACCCCTCCACTTT
>TRBD2|TRBJ2-1|.|TRBV9
CASSAGLAGYNEQFF
TGTGCCAGCAGCGCAGGACTAGCCGGATACAATGAGCAGTTCTTC
>.|TRBJ1-5|few|TRBV6-1
CASSEFGGMNQPQHF
TGTGCCAGCAGTGAATTCGGGGGTATGAATCAGCCCCAGCATTTT
>.|TRBJ1-1|.|TRBV2
CASRIGGTEAFF
TGTGCCAGCCGAATCGGGGGAACTGAAGCTTTCTTT
>.|TRBJ1-2|.|TRBV7-2
CASSLAGTRNYGYTF
TGTGCCAGCAGCTTGGCAGGGACAAGGAACTATGGCTACACCTTC
>.|TRBJ2-5|.|TRBV27
CASSLAALSETQYF
TGTGCCAGCAGTTTAGCGGCACTTTCGGAGACCCAGTACTTC
>TRBD2|TRBJ2-5|.|TRBV24-1
CATSDPGLANIQETQYF
TGTGCCACCAGTGATCCGGGACTAGCGAACATTCAAGAGACCCAGTACTTC
>TRBD1|TRBJ2-1|.|TRBV6-1
CASSEGQGVGNEQFF
TGTGCCAGCAGTGAAGGACAGGGGGTTGGGAATGAGCAGTTCTTC
>TRBD1|TRBJ2-7|few|TRBV2
CASSPGQGRNEQYF
TGTGCCAGCAGTCCCGGACAGGGGAGAAACGAGCAGTACTTC
>.|TRBJ2-2|.|TRBV10-1
CASSPIRDTGELFF
TGCGCCAGCAGTCCGATCCGGGATACCGGGGAGCTGTTTTTT